This TCR beta chain was obtained from a study of T cell responses to AZD1222 COVID-19 vaccine. Study findings and constraints: As reported, nearly half of all spike-specific TCRs target variant regions that are unmutated. Spike-specific TCR breadth and depth went up after people got two AZD1222 doses. The study identified only five or six AZD1222 recipients as seropositive at baseline. The donors showed a predominance of white British ancestry and of females, with possible underestimation of clonal diversity.

The assay was immunoSEQ multiplex PCR, and TCRdb's table has in-frame clones only and misses some. The table lists over 100,000 clones, about nine tenths of them singletons. On this clone itself: The antigen remains undetermined.

The TCR originated in an adult in good health. The input for sequencing was peripheral blood, taken on day 0 of AZD1222 vaccination.

The CDR3 protein is CASSSTGGNEQYF. The CDR3 nucleotides are TGTGCCAGTAGCTCAACAGGGGGCAACGAGCAGTACTTC. V usage is TRBV19 and J usage is TRBJ2-7; 9 bases align to TRBD1. CDR3 length: 13 amino acids. Germline V gene data show CDR1 as LNHDA and CDR2 as SQIVND (reference sequence). The junction had 5 bases not matched to a gene; V was cut back by 6 bases and J by 5 bases. The whole variable domain, remainder taken from reference TRBV19 and TRBJ2-7, is DGGITQSPKYLFRKEGQNVTLSCEQNLNHDAMYWYRQDPGQGLRLIYYSQIVNDFQKGDIAEGYSVSREKKESFPLTVTSAQKNPTAFYLCASSSTGGNEQYFGPGTRLTVT.